This is a list of T cell receptor beta chains from one sample in a study of cytomegalovirus exposure and HLA in healthy donors. TCRdb's table, derived via immunoSEQ multiplex PCR, lists solely in-frame clones and lacks some. This repertoire shows roughly 180,000 clones, roughly 80% found once; its top ten account for around 6.7%. The specimen was PBMCs. All receptors come from a man younger than 35 in good health and CMV-seropositive. CDR3s include the opening cysteine and the closing phenylalanine or tryptophan. Each record gives: clone size, V gene, CDR3 protein. Clone size, where shown, is once, few, many, or a class for clones that have expanded.

clone_size: -; v_call: TRBV30; cdr3_aa: CAWSPRVGRENTEAFF
clone_size: -; v_call: TRBV9; cdr3_aa: CASSLPRGNTGELFF
clone_size: -; v_call: TRBV11-2; cdr3_aa: CASSLPGDGYTF
clone_size: -; v_call: TRBV30; cdr3_aa: CAWNLLAGVADTQYF
clone_size: -; v_call: TRBV20-1; cdr3_aa: CSARREDTQYF
clone_size: -; v_call: TRBV9; cdr3_aa: CASSVELAGGPDEQFF
clone_size: -; v_call: TRBV9; cdr3_aa: CASSVTNEAFF
clone_size: -; v_call: TRBV29-1; cdr3_aa: CSAVYNEQFF
clone_size: -; v_call: TRBV5-1; cdr3_aa: CASSLVRDGNNEQFF
clone_size: once; v_call: TRBV7-9; cdr3_aa: CASSPIQVTVYGYTF
clone_size: -; v_call: TRBV19; cdr3_aa: CASTLQGKGNTEAFF
clone_size: -; v_call: TRBV6-5; cdr3_aa: CASSYGPRNPNQPQHF
clone_size: -; v_call: TRBV2; cdr3_aa: CASQNDRGQETQYF
clone_size: -; v_call: TRBV7-8; cdr3_aa: CASSFSSGSGGETQYF